These 20 T cell receptor beta chains originate from one sample sequenced in a study of spatial heterogeneity in lung cancer. Time point indicated: sample taken at primary tumor resection. These receptors have no known antigen. General study points: The number of expanded tumor alpha and beta chains correlated with mutation number.

TCRdb fed the 5' RACE reads into MiXCR, producing one record per CDR3 protein. The sample includes some 10,000 distinct CDR3 sequences, around 6% of them seen just once. The source was lung tumor tissue, collected at surgery. The receptor set was obtained from a male donor with early-stage non-small cell lung cancer.

The table lists this clonotype with many counts. This beta chain is an unintended read in a library built for alpha chains; its size means little. The CDR3 DNA reads TGTGCCAGCAGCTTAGTCGGGGGGGCCGGAGAGACCCAGTACTTC. This gives the protein CASSLVGGAGETQYF. The gene calls are TRBV11-2 and TRBJ2-5, with TRBD2 identical over 8 bases. Per germline, CDR1 SGHAT and CDR2 FQNNGV. The J segment lost 4 bases and the V segment lost 1 base, leaving 5 bases of the junction unmatched. The CDR3 has 15 residues.

In this sample, this clonotype turned up many times. A library prepared for alpha chains yielded this beta chain as an off-target read; its size is of little meaning. The chain joins TRBV18 to TRBJ2-1, with 10 bases that match TRBD2. This CDR3 is built from 18 residues. V was clipped by 1 base and J by 8 bases; unmatched bases: 14. The germline V gene has CDR1 KGHSH and CDR2 LQKENI. The chain's CDR3 is CASSPRITAGGPFDEQFF. CDR3 sequence (DNA): TGTGCCAGCTCACCACGGATAACAGCGGGAGGGCCATTCGATGAGCAGTTCTTC.

This clonotype appeared many times. Since it is a stray read in a library aimed at alpha chains, this beta chain has a size that is not meaningful. This chain connects TRBV5-1 to TRBJ2-1; no definite D call. This CDR3 contains 15 residues. Trimming removed 0 bases from V and 0 bases from J, with 7 bases in between. Germline loops: CDR1 SGHRS, CDR2 YFSETQ. The CDR3 sequence is CASSLASGSYNEQFF. For the CDR3, the DNA is TGCGCCAGCAGCTTGGCGTCGGGCTCCTACAATGAGCAGTTCTTC.

This clonotype appeared many times. Within a library made for alpha chains, this beta chain is off target, and its count is uninformative. This sequence joins TRBV4-1 and TRBJ2-7; TRBD2 aligns across 8 bases. Germline-derived CDR1 and CDR2 are MGHRA and YSYEKL. The V segment lost 0 bases and the J segment 5 bases; nucleotides outside the gene matches: 15. This CDR3 is built from 18 residues. CDR3 sequence (DNA): TGCGCCAGCAGCCAAGATGGAGTAGCGGGGCCCAAGTTCGACGAGCAGTACTTC. Translating it yields CASSQDGVAGPKFDEQYF.

This clonotype was found many times. Since the library was made to target alpha chains, this beta chain is a stray read and its abundance is not meaningful. The V gene is TRBV6-6, the J gene TRBJ1-1; D is unclear. The CDR3 length is 13 residues. Trimming removed 6 bases from V and 2 bases from J, with 10 bases in between. Germline assignment: CDR1 MNHNY and CDR2 SVGAGI (reference sequence). The CDR3 bases are TGTGCCAGCAGCGACCCCCCCAACACTGAAGCTTTCTTT. Translating it yields CASSDPPNTEAFF.

This clonotype was observed at least ten times. Being off target in a library aimed at alpha chains, this beta chain has a size of little meaning. The rearrangement joins TRBV12-3 or TRBV12-4 to TRBJ1-5, with TRBD1 identical over 8 bases. CDR3 length: 14 amino acids. The junction had 3 bases not matched to a gene; V was cut back by 7 bases and J by 1 base. Here the CDR3 DNA reads TGTGCCAGCAACGACAGGGGAAGCAATCAGCCCCAGCATTTT. It translates to CASNDRGSNQPQHF.

Many counts were recorded for this clonotype. In a library made to pick up alpha chains, this beta chain is a stray read with a size that means little. The J gene is TRBJ2-4, the V gene TRBV7-9, with D hard to call. Germline-derived CDR1 and CDR2 are SEHNR and FQNEAQ (reference sequence). Deletions cut 5 bases from V and 3 bases from J, with 14 bases between. The CDR3 loop spans 15 amino acids. CDR3 in amino acids: CASSTDAEFKNIQYF. In DNA, the CDR3 is TGTGCCAGCAGCACGGACGCAGAATTCAAAAACATTCAGTACTTC. The full variable domain, in which reference TRBV7-9 and TRBJ2-4 provide the parts outside the CDR3, is DTGVSQNPRHKITKRGQNVTFRCDPISEHNRLYWYRQTLGQGPEFLTYFQNEAQLEKSRLLSDRFSAERPKGSFSTLEIQRTEQGDSAMYLCASSTDAEFKNIQYFGAGTRLSVL.

There are many counts of this clonotype. Because this beta chain is a stray read in a library intended to capture alpha chains, its abundance should not be given much weight. The chain is built from TRBV30 and TRBJ1-5; weak D call: TRBD1 (5 bases). Trimming cost V 3 bases and J 0 bases, with 9 bases left between them. The length of the CDR3 is 14 residues. CDR1 is GTSNPN and CDR2 is SVGIG in the germline V gene (reference sequence). In nucleotides, the CDR3 is TGTGCCTGGAGGGGGACGAATAGCAATCAGCCCCAGCATTTT. It encodes CAWRGTNSNQPQHF.

This clonotype was seen ten or more times. This beta chain was picked up by a library intended for alpha chains and is off target, so its count carries little meaning. This chain uses TRBV20-1 with TRBJ1-2, with TRBD1 identical over 9 bases. The CDR3 spans 17 residues. V shed 1 base, J shed 3 bases, and the junction held 12 bases outside the gene matches. Germline values: CDR1 DFQATT, CDR2 SNEGSKA (reference sequence). This CDR3 reads CSARAQRGQGSHYGYTF. The CDR3 region has the DNA TGCAGTGCTAGAGCCCAACGGGGACAGGGAAGTCACTATGGCTACACCTTC.

In its sample, this clonotype was seen many times. The size of this beta chain means little, since it is a stray read in a library made for alpha chains. The rearrangement uses TRBV5-1 and TRBJ1-1; perhaps TRBD1 as D (6 bases). V dropped 3 bases and J dropped 10 bases, with 28 bases sitting between them. CDR1 SGHRS and CDR2 YFSETQ come from the germline V gene. The CDR3 extends over 17 amino acids. CDR3 sequence reads: CASSWDLRGPTNKGAFF. CDR3 nucleotides: TGCGCCAGCAGCTGGGACCTGCGGGGGCCTACGAACAAGGGAGCTTTCTTT. Full variable domain (rest looked up from reference TRBV5-1 and TRBJ1-1): KAGVTQTPRYLIKTRGQQVTLSCSPISGHRSVSWYQQTPGQGLQFLFEYFSETQRNKGNFPGRFSGRQFSNSRSEMNVSTLELGDSALYLCASSWDLRGPTNKGAFFGQGTRLTVV.

About this clonotype: A much larger clone differs by one base, so this may be a read error. In a library made to pick up alpha chains, this beta chain is a stray read with a size that means little. V and J are TRBV7-9 and TRBJ1-2; D gene unclear. This CDR3 contains 15 residues. V was clipped by 4 bases and J by 1 base, with 13 bases between them. The germline V gene has CDR1 SEHNR and CDR2 FQNEAQ (reference sequence). Here the CDR3 DNA reads TGTGCCAGCAGCTCGACCCGAGAGGATAACTATGGCTACACCTTC. This sequence encodes CASSSTREDNYGYTF.

This clonotype was counted many times. This beta chain slipped into a library made for alpha chains as a stray read, so its size is not meaningful. The chain joins TRBV3-1 to TRBJ2-7; 9 bases agree with TRBD2. The CDR3 is 15 residues long. V gave up 5 bases and J gave up 2 bases; unmatched junction bases: 7. CDR1 is LGHDT and CDR2 is YNNKEL in the germline V gene (reference sequence). Written as DNA, the CDR3 is TGTGCCAGCAGCAATGGACTAGCGATTGCCTACGAGCAGTACTTC. Amino acids: CASSNGLAIAYEQYF.

A remark on this clonotype: As an off-target read in a library built for alpha chains, this beta chain has a frequency of little significance. The genes are TRBV27 and TRBJ2-7; D call uncertain. Per germline, CDR1 MNHEY and CDR2 SMNVEV (reference sequence). The CDR3 covers 14 residues. V lost 2 bases to trimming and J lost 3 bases, with 11 bases between them. The CDR3 here is CASSLNGRHYEQYF. CDR3 coding DNA: TGTGCCAGCAGTTTAAACGGAAGACACTACGAGCAGTACTTC.

This clonotype qualifies as medium-sized. This beta chain slipped into a library made for alpha chains as a stray read, so its size is not meaningful. The CDR3 spells CASSQDRSGKSYEQYF. CDR3 in DNA: TGTGCCAGCAGCCAAGATCGGTCAGGGAAATCCTACGAGCAGTACTTC. The chain combines TRBV4-2 with TRBJ2-7; D perhaps matches TRBD1 (5 bases). The CDR3 totals 16 residues. Between the trimmed V and J ends, which lost 0 bases and 1 base, there was a span of 13 bases. From germline, CDR1 is LGHNA and CDR2 YNFKEQ.

This clonotype rates as medium-sized. With the library built for alpha chains, this beta chain is off target and its frequency is not meaningful. The genes are TRBV20-1 and TRBJ1-1; D not resolved. This CDR3 is 15 amino acids long. The germline V gene has CDR1 DFQATT and CDR2 SNEGSKA (reference sequence). The V end was cut by 1 base, the J end by 5 bases, with 17 bases between. CDR3 sequence (DNA): TGCAGTGCTAGAGGTGAGAGGTCGGCGGGGACTGAAGCTTTCTTT. This gives the protein CSARGERSAGTEAFF.

This clonotype was counted ten times or more. This beta chain is a stray sequence in a library constructed for alpha chains; its clone size is not meaningful. The CDR3 sequence is CASSLGRGLDQPQHF. The CDR3 DNA is TGTGCCAGCAGCCTAGGGAGAGGGCTAGATCAGCCCCAGCATTTT. The J gene is TRBJ1-5, the V gene TRBV3-1; unclear D gene. Germline lookup yields CDR1 LGHDT and CDR2 YNNKEL (reference sequence). The V end was cut by 4 bases, the J end by 5 bases, with 15 bases between. This CDR3 is built from 15 residues. Full variable domain (outside the CDR3, taken from reference TRBV3-1 and TRBJ1-5): DTAVSQTPKYLVTQMGNDKSIKCEQNLGHDTMYWYKQDSKKFLKIMFSYNNKELIINETVPNRFSPKSPDKAHLNLHINSLELGDSAVYFCASSLGRGLDQPQHFGDGTRLSIL.

This clonotype has at least ten counts. This beta chain is a stray sequence in a library constructed for alpha chains; its clone size is not meaningful. CDR3 DNA: TGCAGTGCTAGAGGGTTTAGGGAAGAGACCCAGTACTTC. Its translation: CSARGFREETQYF. The chain recombines TRBV20-1 with TRBJ2-5; D unresolved. CDR3 length: 13 residues. Trimming left V 1 base short and J 3 bases short, with 9 bases between. Germline loops: CDR1 DFQATT, CDR2 SNEGSKA (reference sequence).

In its sample, this clonotype was seen many times. This beta chain was picked up by a library intended for alpha chains and is off target, so its count carries little meaning. The chain combines TRBV12-3 or TRBV12-4 with TRBJ1-1, with a tentative D call TRBD1 (5 bases). CDR3 length: 12 residues. Trimming left V 6 bases short and J 6 bases short, with 11 bases between. The CDR3 spells CASRIWGSEAFF. The CDR3 coding sequence is TGTGCCAGCAGGATTTGGGGGTCTGAAGCTTTCTTT.

There are many counts of this clonotype. This beta chain is an unintended read in a library built for alpha chains; its size means little. The gene calls are TRBV4-2 and TRBJ2-1; possible D gene TRBD2, 7 bases. Germline V gene sequence: CDR1 LGHNA, CDR2 YNFKEQ. The CDR3 loop spans 16 amino acids. Trimming pared 1 base from V and 1 base from J, leaving 11 bases between. CDR3 sequence reads: CASSQVSGTSYNEQFF. The CDR3 bases are TGTGCCAGCAGCCAAGTCAGCGGGACATCCTACAATGAGCAGTTCTTC.

This clonotype is medium-sized within its sample. In a library made to pick up alpha chains, this beta chain is a stray read with a size that means little. The rearrangement uses TRBV12-3 or TRBV12-4 and TRBJ1-4; tentatively, D is TRBD1 (6 bases). This CDR3 contains 14 residues. Trimming cost V 2 bases and J 8 bases, with 12 bases left between them. The CDR3 region is CASSLRGWGEKLFF. The CDR3 DNA reads TGTGCCAGCAGTTTAAGGGGGTGGGGCGAAAAACTGTTTTTT.